This T cell receptor beta chain was found in a study of T-cell reconstitution after alpha-beta-depleted transplantation in children. Regarding the study as a whole: A year post-transplant, T-cell counts and diversity derived mostly from newly produced T cells. The study traced high day-60 TCRbeta diversity in some patients to surviving recipient T cells and thymic progenitors. Reportedly, roughly two months post-transplant, alpha-beta T cells arose from several hundred expanded graft clones.

In regard to this clonotype: Its antigen remains unidentified.

Deletions cut 8 bases from V and 5 bases from J, with 15 bases between. This CDR3 contains 13 residues. CDR1 and CDR2 from the germline V gene are SEHNR and FQNEAQ (reference sequence). Preparation of the TCRbeta library used unique molecular identifiers. Using its own MiXCR run on the PCR reads, TCRdb lists one record per CDR3 protein. Of about 600,000 distinct CDR3 sequences detected, over 10% appear once; the ten largest clones hold over 2%. This chain joins TRBV7-9 and TRBJ2-5; D is uncertain. The TCR comes from a male patient aged 10 to 17 who had a stem cell transplant for acute myeloid leukemia, so the T cells may come from the graft donor. Sample: PBMCs, mostly from graft donor cells, taken 360 days after TCRalphabeta/CD19-depleted stem cell transplant. Written as DNA, the CDR3 is TGTGCCAGCGGCCCTCCGGAAGGGGAGACCCAGTACTTC. This codes for CASGPPEGETQYF.